This record concerns one T cell receptor beta chain sequence. Its antigen is still unknown. This CDR3 is 15 amino acids long. Germline CDR1 and CDR2: LNHNV and YYDKDF (reference sequence). V dropped 3 bases and J dropped 0 bases, with 9 bases sitting between them. The sample belongs to a study of cytomegalovirus exposure and HLA in healthy donors. Study-level findings and limits: TCR beta V- and J-gene trimming, according to a later analysis, was linked to a missense DCLRE1C variant. The authors assumed roughly uniform sequencing depth across donors for presence/absence analyses.

It was with 60 Vbeta and 13 Jbeta primers that the PCR ran. Sequencing was performed with immunoSEQ multiplex PCR; in TCRdb, only in-frame clones are kept and a portion is missing. The sample holds 79,000 or so clones, around 70% seen once. The sample taken for sequencing was PBMCs. The rearrangement links TRBV15 to TRBJ1-5; D gene ambiguous. The clonotype comes from a woman aged 40-49 years in good health and CMV-seropositive. The CDR3 coding sequence is TGTGCCACCAGCAGGGAGCCTAATAGCAATCAGCCCCAGCATTTT. Amino acids: CATSREPNSNQPQHF.